This T cell receptor (beta chain) was observed in a study of OX40 agonist ivuxolimab in advanced cancers. The study in broad terms: Ivuxolimab was an agonistic, fully human IgG2 monoclonal antibody directed against OX40 (CD134), a costimulatory receptor. Intravenous ivuxolimab was administered to patients every 2 weeks at six dose levels: 0.01, 0.1, 0.3, 1.5, 3 and 10 mg/kg. Among the roughly 50 dose-escalation patients, around 19 had hepatocellular carcinoma, roughly 15 melanoma, 9 renal cell carcinoma and 9 head and neck cancer. A male proportion of around 80% and a mean age of approximately 61 years, ranging from about 23 to 90, were recorded for the dose-escalation cohort. Prior anti-PD-1, anti-PD-L1 or anti-CTLA-4 therapy was permitted, and checkpoint inhibitors had been received by approximately 39% of dose-escalation patients. Three dose-escalation patients achieved partial responses, one with hepatocellular carcinoma and two with cutaneous melanoma. Peripheral TCRbeta sequencing was intended to test whether TCR sequence diversity was altered and clonal T-cell expansion was caused by ivuxolimab. The monotherapy dose-escalation portion (N ≈ 52 patients) of the phase I ivuxolimab trial is reported in the paper.

Genomic DNA was extracted from sorted cells for sequencing of the TCRbeta CDR3 region. The immunoSEQ Assay was used to sequence the TCRbeta CDR3 regions. TCRdb provides this immuneACCESS table in a form limited to in-frame rearrangements. Some clones are lacking; in checked studies, under half of them reflect an unresolved V gene, and why the rest are absent is not known. The sample yields tens of thousands of clones; around 84% were counted once. More than 0.95% of the sample belongs to the ten largest clones. On this clone: This receptor's antigen is unknown. Base qualities are missing; no much larger clone stands one base away.

The trial excluded patients who had a history of autoimmune disease or who were on systemic immunosuppression. Peripheral blood for TCR sequencing was collected from all dose cohorts at baseline, on cycle 4 day 1, and on cycle 7 day 1. The samples were drawn from a first-in-human, open-label, multicenter phase I dose-escalation trial of ivuxolimab. Adults with locally advanced or metastatic head and neck squamous cell, hepatocellular, melanoma or renal cell carcinoma were enrolled in the trial. Before TCR sequencing, CD4+ and CD8+ T cells were separately sorted from peripheral blood. What the research found in general, with its limitations: In partial responders in the 0.1-3.0 mg/kg groups, normalized peripheral clonal expansion was found to be among the lowest, especially among CD8+ T cells. The antigen specificity of the clonally expanded peripheral T cells was not determined. Low levels of normalized T-cell clonal expansion were also seen in some patients who did not respond. After ivuxolimab, expanded clones were on average more numerous among CD8+ T cells than among CD4+ T cells. At doses of 0.1 to 3.0 mg/kg, clonal expansion of both CD4+ and CD8+ blood T cells was observed from baseline to week 6.

The receptor comes from an adult with an advanced solid tumor such as melanoma, head and neck, liver or kidney cancer. The sequencing here drew on CD4+ or CD8+ T cells sorted from blood, taken in a trial of the OX40 agonist ivuxolimab.

Here the CDR3 is given as CAISGTGKGANVLTF. DNA sequence: TGTGCCATCAGTGGGACAGGTAAAGGGGCCAACGTCCTGACTTTC. Here the chain combines TRBV10-3 and TRBJ2-6, with TRBD1 matching 7 junction bases. CDR1 and CDR2 are drawn from the germline V gene: ENHRY, SYGVKD. The CDR3 covers 15 residues, taking in both the cysteine and the phenylalanine. Here the CDR3 DNA is all that survives: 45 bases in frame from base 1. The germline V end is reduced by 4 bases and the J end by 4 bases; junction bases left unmatched: 4.